A selection of T cell receptor beta chains follows, all from one sample in a study of neurological immune-mediated disorders. TCRdb recomputed calls from the 5' RACE reads with MiXCR, one row per CDR3 protein. The profile covers approximately 100,000 distinct CDR3 sequences, with roughly a tenth appearing a single time and about 3% taken by the ten largest. Sequenced material: PBMCs. Receptor source: a female donor with HTLV-1-associated myelopathy (HAM/TSP). CDR3s include the opening cysteine and the closing phenylalanine or tryptophan. D genes are given only for firm matches. The size field is filled for only some rows; it gives once, few, many or a size class.

cdr3_nt,cdr3_aa,v_call,d_call,clone_size,j_call
TGCAGCGTTGAGTGGAATGTGGGCACAGATACGCAGTATTTT,CSVEWNVGTDTQYF,TRBV29-1,.,many,TRBJ2-3
TGTGCCAGCAGTGACAGTAAACAGAAAACCTACGAGCAGTACTTC,CASSDSKQKTYEQYF,TRBV2,.,.,TRBJ2-7
TGTGCCAGCAGTCGACAAGGAGGGATCGATGGCTACACCTTC,CASSRQGGIDGYTF,TRBV27,.,many,TRBJ1-2
TGTGCCAGCAGCCGATCAACTAGCGGGCTTTACAATGAGCAGTTCTTC,CASSRSTSGLYNEQFF,TRBV7-2,TRBD2,many,TRBJ2-1
TGCGCCAGCAGCTCATCGGGACAGAACACTGAAGCTTTCTTT,CASSSSGQNTEAFF,TRBV5-1,.,few,TRBJ1-1
TGTGCCAGCAGCCTTCCGGGACAGCGAAGCACAGATACGCAGTATTTT,CASSLPGQRSTDTQYF,TRBV28,TRBD1,many,TRBJ2-3
TGTGCCAGCAGCCTCACAGGAAATAGCAATCAGCCCCAGCATTTT,CASSLTGNSNQPQHF,TRBV28,.,many,TRBJ1-5
TGCAGTGCTCTAGGACCGATCGGTCAGCACAATGAGCAGTTCTTC,CSALGPIGQHNEQFF,TRBV20-1,.,many,TRBJ2-1
TGTGCCAGCAGCTTGGGGGGGGCCTCCGGTTGGACTGAAGCTTTCTTT,CASSLGGASGWTEAFF,TRBV5-6,.,.,TRBJ1-1
TGCGCCAGCAGCCAAGATAGGTACGGGCTTGGAAACACCATATATTTT,CASSQDRYGLGNTIYF,TRBV4-1,.,.,TRBJ1-3
TGTGCCACCAGCCCGCACGCCGACAGGTCAAGGGCCCAGTACTTC,CATSPHADRSRAQYF,TRBV15,.,.,TRBJ2-5
TGCGCCAGCAGCCCGGGGACAGGGGGAAGGATTTGGTTCTTC,CASSPGTGGRIWFF,TRBV5-1,TRBD1,many,TRBJ2-1
TGTGCCAGCAGCCTCGAAAACAGGGGGCGGTCCGGGGAGCTGTTTTTT,CASSLENRGRSGELFF,TRBV7-8,TRBD1,many,TRBJ2-2
TGCAGTGCCTACTCGACTAGCGGGGGCACAGATACGCAGTATTTT,CSAYSTSGGTDTQYF,TRBV20-1,TRBD2,many,TRBJ2-3
TGTGCCAGCAGTTCAGGGAGCACAGATACGCAGTATTTT,CASSSGSTDTQYF,TRBV28,.,many,TRBJ2-3
TGTGCCAGCAGCTTGGAGGTTGGGTCCCTGTCGGGGACCCAGTACTTC,CASSLEVGSLSGTQYF,TRBV5-5,.,many,TRBJ2-5
TGTGCCAGCTCACCACCGAGCACTCAAGAGACCCAGTACTTC,CASSPPSTQETQYF,TRBV18,.,.,TRBJ2-5
TGCGCCAGCAGCCTCCAGGTAGCTGCCTACAATGAGCAGTTCTTC,CASSLQVAAYNEQFF,TRBV5-1,.,many,TRBJ2-1
TGTGCCAGCAGGGGGCTAGGGGTCGAGCAGTACTTC,CASRGLGVEQYF,TRBV12-3/TRBV12-4,.,many,TRBJ2-7
TGTGCTACCAGCATTGGGAAGCGGGGGCCACGCTCCTACAATGAGCAGTTCTTC,CATSIGKRGPRSYNEQFF,TRBV15,TRBD2,many,TRBJ2-1
TGCGCCAGCAGCTTTGACGGGACAGAAGACGAGCAGTACTTC,CASSFDGTEDEQYF,TRBV5-1,TRBD1,many,TRBJ2-7
TGTGCCAGCAGTCCAGCGGGGTATGGGACTGAAGCTTTCTTT,CASSPAGYGTEAFF,TRBV11-2,.,few,TRBJ1-1
TGCAGTGCTGTGACAGGGTTTGGGGTAAGCAATCAGCCCCAGCATTTT,CSAVTGFGVSNQPQHF,TRBV20-1,TRBD1,many,TRBJ1-5
TGTGCCAGCAGCGGAGGGACAGGGGTCCGCACTGAAGCTTTCTTT,CASSGGTGVRTEAFF,TRBV7-9,TRBD1,many,TRBJ1-1
TGCAGTGCACCGGGACAGGGGAGGCACGAGCAGTACTTC,CSAPGQGRHEQYF,TRBV20-1,TRBD1,many,TRBJ2-7
TGCAGTGTCAGAAGGGGCGAATCGGCTTTCTTT,CSVRRGESAFF,TRBV20-1,.,many,TRBJ1-1
TGCGCCAGCAGCTTGGAAGGCGGGGGGCGCTTCGGGGAGCTGTTTTTT,CASSLEGGGRFGELFF,TRBV5-1,TRBD2,many,TRBJ2-2
TGTGCCAGCAGCTCCGGAAGGGGGGTAGGGCTCTACGAGCAGTACTTC,CASSSGRGVGLYEQYF,TRBV9,.,many,TRBJ2-7
TGTGCCAGCAGCACCCCTCGGGAAAATGGGAACATTCAGTACTTC,CASSTPRENGNIQYF,TRBV11-2,.,many,TRBJ2-4
TGTGCCTGGAGCACCTCGGGCCTCAATCAGCCCCAGCATTTT,CAWSTSGLNQPQHF,TRBV30,.,many,TRBJ1-5
TGTGCCAGCAGCTTTCTTGTGGGGGGCACTGAAGCTTTCTTT,CASSFLVGGTEAFF,TRBV7-2,.,few,TRBJ1-1
TGCAGTGCCATGGGGACTAGCGGGGGGAGCACAGATACGCAGTATTTT,CSAMGTSGGSTDTQYF,TRBV20-1,TRBD2,many,TRBJ2-3
TGTGCCAGCAGCCCCGGCTGGCGTGGGGAGACCCAGTACTTC,CASSPGWRGETQYF,TRBV28,.,many,TRBJ2-5
TGCGCCAGCACCCAGGGATCGGCCACAGATACGCAGTATTTT,CASTQGSATDTQYF,TRBV5-1,.,many,TRBJ2-3
TGCAGTGCTAGGGACACAATATCCTACGAGCAGTACTTC,CSARDTISYEQYF,TRBV20-1,.,many,TRBJ2-7
TGTGCCATCAGGGCCGGGACAGACTACAATGAGCAGTTCTTC,CAIRAGTDYNEQFF,TRBV10-3,TRBD1,many,TRBJ2-1
TGTGCCAGCAGCCAACTACTAGCGGGATGGGAGACCCAGTACTTC,CASSQLLAGWETQYF,TRBV3-1,TRBD2,few,TRBJ2-5
TGCGCCAGCAGCCTATGGACAGGGGGTTTGGACGAGCAGTACTTC,CASSLWTGGLDEQYF,TRBV5-1,TRBD1,many,TRBJ2-7
TGTGCCAGCAGTCCCCCGCCCCCCGGCACTGAAGCTTTCTTT,CASSPPPPGTEAFF,TRBV12-3/TRBV12-4,.,many,TRBJ1-1
TGCGCCAGCAGCGTTGGCTCCGGCACGGTGAACACTGAAGCTTTCTTT,CASSVGSGTVNTEAFF,TRBV5-1,.,many,TRBJ1-1
TGCAGTGCCACCGGGACAGGCTACTACAATGAGCAGTTCTTC,CSATGTGYYNEQFF,TRBV20-1,TRBD1,many,TRBJ2-1
TGCGCCAGCAGCTTCACTAGCGGCCAAGAGACCCAGTACTTC,CASSFTSGQETQYF,TRBV5-1,TRBD2,many,TRBJ2-5
TGCGCCAGCAGCCAAGACCAAATTTCTTCCGGGACGGTGTACGAGCAGTACTTC,CASSQDQISSGTVYEQYF,TRBV4-1,.,many,TRBJ2-7
TGCGCCAGCACCCCGACTAGAGTGGTGGGCAATGAGCAGTTCTTC,CASTPTRVVGNEQFF,TRBV10-2,.,many,TRBJ2-1
TGCAGTGCTAGTAGGGCAGGGACCGTCAACTATGGCTACACCTTC,CSASRAGTVNYGYTF,TRBV20-1,.,many,TRBJ1-2
TGTGCCATCCATAGCGGGGGTAGCACAGATACGCAGTATTTT,CAIHSGGSTDTQYF,TRBV10-3,TRBD2,.,TRBJ2-3
TGTGCCAGCAGCAAAAAACCCCTCCTGCAGGGGCCGGGACAGGGTCCCACAGATACGCAGTATTTT,CASSKKPLLQGPGQGPTDTQYF,TRBV21-1,.,.,TRBJ2-3
TGTGCCAGCAGTGTTACGGTTGGCACCGGGGAGCTGTTTTTT,CASSVTVGTGELFF,TRBV2,.,many,TRBJ2-2
TGTGCCAGCAGCTTAGGGACAGGGGCGAACGGAAAACTGTTTTTT,CASSLGTGANGKLFF,TRBV7-9,TRBD1,many,TRBJ1-4
TGTGCCAGCAGTTACTCGCCCGGACAGGGTTACGAGCAGTACTTC,CASSYSPGQGYEQYF,TRBV6-5,TRBD1,many,TRBJ2-7
TGTGCCAGCAGCTTTCCGGGGGGCACTGAAGCTTTCTTT,CASSFPGGTEAFF,TRBV5-6,.,.,TRBJ1-1
TGTGCCAGCGGGCTTGGACAGGTATACAATGAGCAGTTCTTC,CASGLGQVYNEQFF,TRBV27,TRBD1,many,TRBJ2-1
TGTGTCAGCAGAGACCAGGGGACCCGCGGAGATACGCAGTATTTT,CVSRDQGTRGDTQYF,TRBV2,.,many,TRBJ2-3
TGTGCCATCAGTGAGGGTAGCACTGAAGCTTTCTTT,CAISEGSTEAFF,TRBV10-3,.,many,TRBJ1-1
TGCGCCAGCAGCTTGGGGGGCGGGGGTACCTACAATGAGCAGTTCTTC,CASSLGGGGTYNEQFF,TRBV5-1,TRBD2,many,TRBJ2-1